The subject of this entry is one T cell receptor (beta chain). Assay used: immunoSEQ multiplex PCR; TCRdb lists only in-frame clones, some missing. The sample includes under 200,000 clones, less than 95% of them seen just once. The study drew the donors from its roughly 130-subject validation cohort, separate from the 666-subject first cohort. The record originates from a study of cytomegalovirus exposure and HLA in healthy donors. Looked up from germline, CDR1 is SGHNT and CDR2 is YYREEE (reference sequence). Trimming removed 4 bases at V and 0 bases at J, with 11 bases between. This CDR3 has 15 residues.

The source is a woman between 18 and 30 years old in good health and CMV-seropositive. Sequenced input: PBMCs. The chain employs TRBV5-4 and TRBJ1-5, with no clear D. The CDR3 loop reads CASSAGVDSNQPQHF. CDR3 DNA: TGTGCCAGCAGCGCGGGTGTGGATAGCAATCAGCCCCAGCATTTT.